The T cell receptor (beta chain) described here comes from a study of CD8 T cells in ankylosing spondylitis. As regards this clonotype: Its antigen is not identified.

Libraries for TCR beta were made by quantitative 5'-RACE with molecular barcodes. From the 5' RACE reads, TCRdb called clonotypes with MiXCR, one entry per CDR3 protein. The table lists approximately 35,000 distinct CDR3 sequences, approximately 10% of them singletons. V lost 7 bases, J lost 0 bases, and 13 bases lay in between. The CDR3 is 13 residues long. Looked up from germline, CDR1 is SQVTM and CDR2 is ANQGSEA. Study outcomes and limitations: Disease-linked clones displayed a CD8+ phenotype and appeared relatively rarely in peripheral blood. In reactive arthritis synovial fluid and blood, some motif variants had been reported before.

This receptor was identified in a male donor with ankylosing spondylitis. What was sequenced was synovial fluid, either unsorted or a sorted T cell fraction (not recorded which). The chain uses TRBV29-1 and TRBJ2-7, with a weak D call TRBD1 (5 bases). This CDR3 reads CSATRQSSYEQYF. The CDR3 DNA is TGCAGCGCTACCCGACAGTCCTCCTACGAGCAGTACTTC.